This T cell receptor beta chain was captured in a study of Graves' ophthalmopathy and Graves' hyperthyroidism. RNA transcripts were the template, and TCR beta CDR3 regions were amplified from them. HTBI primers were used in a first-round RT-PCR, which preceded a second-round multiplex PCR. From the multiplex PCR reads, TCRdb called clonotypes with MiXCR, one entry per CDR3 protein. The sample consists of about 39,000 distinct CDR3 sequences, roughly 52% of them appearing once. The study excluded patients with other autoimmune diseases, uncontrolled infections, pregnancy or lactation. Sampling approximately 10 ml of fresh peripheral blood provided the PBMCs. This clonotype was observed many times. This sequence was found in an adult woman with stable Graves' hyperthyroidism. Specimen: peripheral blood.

The CDR3 DNA is TGTGCCAGCAGCTTAGGTCGTGGGGCTGCGGGAGGGCCGCAAGAGACCCAGTACTTC. It translates to CASSLGRGAAGGPQETQYF. The chain couples TRBV11-2 to TRBJ2-5; 9 nucleotides agree with TRBD2. The CDR3 is 19 amino acids. V lost 1 base and J lost 2; bases outside the gene matches: 14. The germline V gene encodes CDR1 SGHAT and CDR2 FQNNGV.